The 4 T cell receptor beta chains in this list originate from one sample, sequenced in a study of shared clonotypes between healthy human individuals. Using immunoSEQ multiplex PCR, the repertoire was profiled, and TCRdb retains in-frame clones only, with some absent. The table includes 2 million to 2.5 million clones, 90% to 97% detected once. The specimen was naive CD4+ T cells sorted from blood. Documented subset: CD45RA+ positively selected. These receptors came from a man aged 18 to 30 in good health.

The chain uses TRBV7-6 and TRBJ2-1; no clear D. CDR1 and CDR2 (germline): SGHVS, FNYEAQ. Trimming removed 7 bases at V and 0 bases at J, with 16 bases between. The CDR3 extends over 16 amino acids. The DNA of the CDR3 is TGTGCCAGCACCCTCGCCACCGGTAGCTCCTACAATGAGCAGTTCTTC. This sequence encodes CASTLATGSSYNEQFF.

This clone was seen once. The V call is TRBV11-1, the J call TRBJ2-5; 8 bases align to TRBD1. The germline CDR1 and CDR2 sequences are SGHAT and FQDESV (reference sequence). The CDR3 spans 16 residues. The J segment lost 5 bases and the V segment lost 2 bases, leaving 10 bases of the junction unmatched. CDR3: CASSLIGQGYSETQYF. CDR3 nucleotide sequence: TGTGCCAGCAGCTTAATCGGACAGGGCTATTCCGAGACCCAGTACTTC.

This clone has a single count. The gene calls are TRBV20-1 and TRBJ1-2; D is unclear. From germline, CDR1 is DFQATT and CDR2 SNEGSKA (reference sequence). V was trimmed by 3 bases and J by 7 bases, leaving 6 bases between them. CDR3 length: 10 residues. The CDR3 DNA sequence: TGCAGTGCTAGGGAACGTGGCTACACCTTC. This gives the protein CSARERGYTF.

A single count supports this clone. The same CDR3 can be traced to other DNA sequences in this sample. The chain employs TRBV18 and TRBJ2-2; D is unclear. CDR1 is KGHSH, CDR2 LQKENI, per germline. V lost 0 bases, J lost 0 bases, and 2 bases lay in between. The CDR3 length is 14 residues. This chain's CDR3 is CASSPPTNTGELFF. The DNA of the CDR3 is TGTGCCAGCTCACCACCTACGAACACCGGGGAGCTGTTTTTT.